This passage covers 5 T cell receptor beta chains from one sample sequenced in a study of T cell repertoires in cytomegalovirus infection. Their antigens remain unidentified. TCRdb fed the reads into MiXCR, producing one record per CDR3 protein. Here the sample spans approximately 990,000 distinct CDR3 sequences, roughly 31% being singletons. The sequencing here drew on cultured CD8+ T cells from PBMCs, taken from culture after CMV antigen stimulation. The receptor set was obtained from a human donor in good health (CMV status not recorded). Some clones in this sample may be carry-over from other donors' samples.

The chain carries TRBV5-1 and TRBJ2-1; D is ambiguous. V was clipped by 4 bases and J by 0 bases, with 14 bases between them. The CDR3 has 16 residues. From germline, CDR1 is SGHRS and CDR2 YFSETQ. CDR3 sequence: CASSLPSHSSYNEQFF. The CDR3 DNA sequence: TGCGCCAGCAGCCTACCTAGTCATAGCTCCTACAATGAGCAGTTCTTC.

On this clonotype: Mismatch with germline at one junction end may stem from a read error. The rearrangement uses TRBV7-7 and TRBJ2-1, with 8 bases lining up with TRBD1. Germline V lookup: CDR1 SSHAT, CDR2 FNYEAQ (reference sequence). This CDR3 is 16 amino acids long. CDR3: CASSLFTGTGYNEQFF. In DNA, the CDR3 is TGTGCTAGCAGCTTATTCACCGGGACAGGCTACAATGAGCAGTTCTTC.

This clonotype was found a few times. The chain has TRBV7-9 and TRBJ2-1; D is undetermined. Trimming removed 8 bases from V and 6 bases from J, with 11 bases in between. Germline loops: CDR1 SEHNR, CDR2 FQNEAQ (reference sequence). The CDR3 spans 12 residues. The CDR3 region has the DNA TGTGCCAGCTTCGGACCCTCCAATGAGCAGTTCTTC. Amino acids: CASFGPSNEQFF.

The chain recombines TRBV9 with TRBJ1-4, with a possible D match to TRBD1 (5 bases). Germline V gene lookup returns CDR1 SGDLS and CDR2 YYNGEE. Trimming left V 3 bases short and J 8 bases short, with 17 bases between. CDR3 length: 15 residues. CDR3 DNA sequence: TGTGCCAGCAGCGGGGGGGGGGAGACGATCGAAAAACTGTTTTTT. Residues: CASSGGGETIEKLFF.

The chain employs TRBV7-6 and TRBJ1-1; 9 bases match TRBD1. Trimming cost V 5 bases and J 0 bases; bases outside gene matches: 10. CDR3 length equals 17 residues. Germline loops: CDR1 SGHVS, CDR2 FNYEAQ. For the CDR3, the DNA is TGTGCCAGCAGCCTACGGACAGGGGAGGGTATGAACACTGAAGCTTTCTTT. It yields the protein CASSLRTGEGMNTEAFF.